Listed here are 4 T cell receptor beta chains from one sample, sequenced in a study of identical twins. TCRdb reanalysed the 5' RACE reads using MiXCR and keeps one entry per CDR3 protein. The sample consists of hundreds of thousands of distinct CDR3 sequences, more than 9% of them appearing once. These data were also reused for a study on yellow fever vaccine responses in identical twins.

The sequenced sample was PBMCs. The source is a woman aged 18-29 years in good health.

This clonotype was seen ten or more times. The chain has TRBV2 and TRBJ2-6; D gene uncertain. This CDR3 is 13 amino acids long. CDR1 is SNHLY, CDR2 FYNNEI, per germline. V lost 7 bases, J lost 0 bases, and 4 bases lay in between. The CDR3 DNA sequence: TGTGCCAGCACGGACTCTGGGGCCAACGTCCTGACTTTC. As protein: CASTDSGANVLTF. Full variable domain (missing parts from reference TRBV2 and TRBJ2-6): EPEVTQTPSHQVTQMGQEVILRCVPISNHLYFYWYRQILGQKVEFLVSFYNNEISEKSEIFDDQFSVERPDGSNFTLKIRSTKLEDSAMYFCASTDSGANVLTFGAGSRLTVL.

This clonotype appeared a few times. This chain uses TRBV20-1 with TRBJ1-1; perhaps TRBD1 as D (6 bases). Germline CDR1 and CDR2: DFQATT and SNEGSKA (reference sequence). Trimming removed 6 bases at V and 3 bases at J, with 17 bases between. The CDR3 spans 14 residues. The CDR3 DNA reads as TGCAGTGCCCCAATTACAGGGAGAGACACTGAAGCTTTCTTT. This encodes CSAPITGRDTEAFF.

The rearrangement joins TRBV20-1 to TRBJ1-1; D may be TRBD1 (5 bases). Germline V gene lookup returns CDR1 DFQATT and CDR2 SNEGSKA (reference sequence). The germline V and J ends were trimmed by 3 bases and 5 bases, with 13 bases remaining between them. This CDR3 has 13 residues. DNA of the CDR3: TGCAGTGCTAGTCCCGGGACGGAGACTGAAGCTTTCTTT. Translating it yields CSASPGTETEAFF.

The genes are TRBV11-2 and TRBJ2-2; 10 bases line up with TRBD2. Germline values: CDR1 SGHAT, CDR2 FQNNGV. This CDR3 contains 18 residues. The junction had 14 bases not matched to a gene; V was cut back by 5 bases and J by 5 bases. The CDR3 loop is CASSPHLLAGVVTGELFF. In DNA form, the CDR3 reads TGTGCCAGCAGCCCCCACCTCCTAGCGGGAGTTGTTACCGGGGAGCTGTTTTTT.